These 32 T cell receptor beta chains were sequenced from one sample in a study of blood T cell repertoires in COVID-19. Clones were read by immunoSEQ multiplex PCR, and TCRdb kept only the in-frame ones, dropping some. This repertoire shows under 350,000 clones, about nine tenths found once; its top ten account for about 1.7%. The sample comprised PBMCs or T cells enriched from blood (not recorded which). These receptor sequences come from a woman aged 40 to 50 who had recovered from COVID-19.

CDR3 in amino acids: CASSELTGDTEAFF. In DNA form, the CDR3 reads TGTGCCAGCAGTGAACTCACCGGGGACACTGAAGCTTTCTTT. This rearrangement joins TRBV2 to TRBJ1-1; D is uncertain. Trimming stripped 2 bases from V and 3 bases from J, with 10 bases between. Germline assignment: CDR1 SNHLY and CDR2 FYNNEI. This CDR3 is built from 14 residues.

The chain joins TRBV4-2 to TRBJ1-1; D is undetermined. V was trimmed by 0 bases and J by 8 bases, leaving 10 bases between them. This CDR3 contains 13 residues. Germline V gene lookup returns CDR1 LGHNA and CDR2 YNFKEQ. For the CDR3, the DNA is TGTGCCAGCAGCCAAGACCCCGTTAAAGAAGCTTTCTTT. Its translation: CASSQDPVKEAFF.

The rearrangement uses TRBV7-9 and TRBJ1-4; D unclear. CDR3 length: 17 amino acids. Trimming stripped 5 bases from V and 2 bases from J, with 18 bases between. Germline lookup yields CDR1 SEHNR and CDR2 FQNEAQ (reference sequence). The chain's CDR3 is CASSQWGGRSTNEKLFF. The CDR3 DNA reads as TGTGCCAGCAGCCAGTGGGGAGGGCGGTCGACTAATGAAAAACTGTTTTTT.

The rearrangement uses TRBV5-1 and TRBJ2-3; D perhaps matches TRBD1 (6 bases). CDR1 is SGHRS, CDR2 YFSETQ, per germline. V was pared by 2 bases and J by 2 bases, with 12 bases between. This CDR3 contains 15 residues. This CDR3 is CASSFSTGFTDTQYF. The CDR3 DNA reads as TGCGCCAGCAGCTTCTCCACAGGGTTCACAGATACGCAGTATTTT. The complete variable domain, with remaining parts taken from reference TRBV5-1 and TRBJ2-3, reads KAGVTQTPRYLIKTRGQQVTLSCSPISGHRSVSWYQQTPGQGLQFLFEYFSETQRNKGNFPGRFSGRQFSNSRSEMNVSTLELGDSALYLCASSFSTGFTDTQYFGPGTRLTVL.

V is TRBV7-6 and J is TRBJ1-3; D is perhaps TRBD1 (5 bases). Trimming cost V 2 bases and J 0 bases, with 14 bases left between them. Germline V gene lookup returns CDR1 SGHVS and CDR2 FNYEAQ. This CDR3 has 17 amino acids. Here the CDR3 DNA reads TGTGCCAGCAGCTTAAGGGCAGGGACTACCTCTGGAAACACCATATATTTT. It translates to CASSLRAGTTSGNTIYF.

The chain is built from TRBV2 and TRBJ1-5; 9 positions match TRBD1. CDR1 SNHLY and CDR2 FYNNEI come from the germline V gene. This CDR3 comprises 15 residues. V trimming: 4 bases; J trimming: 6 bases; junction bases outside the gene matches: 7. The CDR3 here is CASSAQQGARQPQHF. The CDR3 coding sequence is TGTGCCAGCAGTGCTCAACAGGGGGCGCGTCAGCCCCAGCATTTT.

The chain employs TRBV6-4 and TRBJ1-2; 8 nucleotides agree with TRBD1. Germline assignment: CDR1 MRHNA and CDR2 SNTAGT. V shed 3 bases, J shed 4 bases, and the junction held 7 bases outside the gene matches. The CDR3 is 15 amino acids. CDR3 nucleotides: TGTGCCAGCAGTGAAGGGGCAGGGGGCTCCTATGGCTACACCTTC. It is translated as CASSEGAGGSYGYTF.

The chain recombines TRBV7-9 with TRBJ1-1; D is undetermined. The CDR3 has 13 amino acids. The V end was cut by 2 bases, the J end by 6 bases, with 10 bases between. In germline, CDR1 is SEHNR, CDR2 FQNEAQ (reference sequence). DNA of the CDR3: TGTGCCAGCAGCTTACCCTCGCAGGCTGAAGCTTTCTTT. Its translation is CASSLPSQAEAFF.

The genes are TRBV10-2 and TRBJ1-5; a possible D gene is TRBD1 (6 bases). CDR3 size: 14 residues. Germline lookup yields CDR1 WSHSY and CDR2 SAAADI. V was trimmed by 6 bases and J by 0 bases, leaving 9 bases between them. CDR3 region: CASSDRPSNQPQHF. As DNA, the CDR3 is TGCGCCAGCAGCGACAGGCCTAGCAATCAGCCCCAGCATTTT.

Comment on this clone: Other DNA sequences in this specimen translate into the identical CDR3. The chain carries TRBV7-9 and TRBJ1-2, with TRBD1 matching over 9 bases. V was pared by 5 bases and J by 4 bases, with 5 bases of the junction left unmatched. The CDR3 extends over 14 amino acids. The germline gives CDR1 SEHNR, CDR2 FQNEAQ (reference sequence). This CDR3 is CASSPGQGGYGYTF. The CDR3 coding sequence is TGTGCCAGCAGCCCGGGACAGGGCGGCTATGGCTACACCTTC.

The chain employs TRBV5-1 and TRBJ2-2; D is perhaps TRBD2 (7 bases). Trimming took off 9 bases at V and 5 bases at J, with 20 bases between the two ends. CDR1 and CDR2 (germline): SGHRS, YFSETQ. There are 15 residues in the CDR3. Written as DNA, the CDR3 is TGCGCCACCAGGGCTGGCGGGGGCCGGACCGGGGAGCTGTTTTTT. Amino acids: CATRAGGGRTGELFF.

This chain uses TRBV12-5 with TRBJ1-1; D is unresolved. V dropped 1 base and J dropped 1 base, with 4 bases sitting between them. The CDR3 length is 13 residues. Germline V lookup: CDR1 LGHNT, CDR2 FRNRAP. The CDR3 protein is CASGLEANTEAFF. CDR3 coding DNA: TGTGCTAGTGGTTTGGAAGCGAACACTGAAGCTTTCTTT. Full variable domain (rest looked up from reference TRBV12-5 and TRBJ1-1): DARVTQTPRHKVTEMGQEVTMRCQPILGHNTVFWYRQTMMQGLELLAYFRNRAPLDDSGMPKDRFSAEMPDATLATLKIQPSEPRDSAVYFCASGLEANTEAFFGQGTRLTVV.

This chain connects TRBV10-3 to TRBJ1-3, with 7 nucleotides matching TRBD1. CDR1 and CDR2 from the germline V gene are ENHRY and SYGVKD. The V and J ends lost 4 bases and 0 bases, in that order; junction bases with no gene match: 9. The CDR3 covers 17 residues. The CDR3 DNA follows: TGTGCCATCAGTGGACGACAGGGACTTACCTCTGGAAACACCATATATTTT. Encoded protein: CAISGRQGLTSGNTIYF.

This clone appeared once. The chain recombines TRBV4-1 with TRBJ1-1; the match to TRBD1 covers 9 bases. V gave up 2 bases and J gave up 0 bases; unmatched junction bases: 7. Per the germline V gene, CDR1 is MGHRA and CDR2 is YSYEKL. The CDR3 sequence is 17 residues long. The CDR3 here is CASSQTPGQGVNTEAFF. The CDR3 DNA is TGCGCCAGCAGCCAAACTCCGGGACAGGGTGTGAACACTGAAGCTTTCTTT.

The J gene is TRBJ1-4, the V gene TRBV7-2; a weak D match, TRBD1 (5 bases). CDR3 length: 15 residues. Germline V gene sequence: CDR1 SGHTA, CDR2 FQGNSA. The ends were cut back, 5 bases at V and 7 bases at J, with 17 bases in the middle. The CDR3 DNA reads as TGTGCCAGCAGCGATCAGGGATACAGGAGTGAAAAACTGTTTTTT. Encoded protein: CASSDQGYRSEKLFF. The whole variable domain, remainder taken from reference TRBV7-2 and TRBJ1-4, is GAGVSQSPSNKVTEKGKDVELRCDPISGHTALYWYRQSLGQGLEFLIYFQGNSAPDKSGLPSDRFSAERTGGSVSTLTIQRTQQEDSAVYLCASSDQGYRSEKLFFGSGTQLSVL.

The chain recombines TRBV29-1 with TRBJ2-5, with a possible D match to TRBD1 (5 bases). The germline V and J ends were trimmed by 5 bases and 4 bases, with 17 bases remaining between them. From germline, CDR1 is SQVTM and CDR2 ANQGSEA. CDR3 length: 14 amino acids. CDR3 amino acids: CSVLGLLVSETQYF. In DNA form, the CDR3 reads TGCAGCGTTCTGGGGCTACTGGTATCAGAGACCCAGTACTTC.

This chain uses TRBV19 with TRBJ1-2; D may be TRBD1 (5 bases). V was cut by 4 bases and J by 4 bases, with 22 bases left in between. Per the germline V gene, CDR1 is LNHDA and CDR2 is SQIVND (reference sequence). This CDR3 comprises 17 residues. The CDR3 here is CASSTPGGDGRIYGYTF. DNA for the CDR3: TGTGCCAGTAGTACCCCCGGGGGGGATGGCCGAATCTATGGCTACACCTTC. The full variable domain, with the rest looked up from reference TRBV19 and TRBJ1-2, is DGGITQSPKYLFRKEGQNVTLSCEQNLNHDAMYWYRQDPGQGLRLIYYSQIVNDFQKGDIAEGYSVSREKKESFPLTVTSAQKNPTAFYLCASSTPGGDGRIYGYTFGSGTRLTVV.

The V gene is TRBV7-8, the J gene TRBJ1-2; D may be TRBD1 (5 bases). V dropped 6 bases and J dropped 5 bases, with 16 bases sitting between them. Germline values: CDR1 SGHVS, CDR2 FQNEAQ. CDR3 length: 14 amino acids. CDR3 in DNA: TGTGCCAGCAGTAACAGGAACCCCAATTATGGCTACACCTTC. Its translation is CASSNRNPNYGYTF.

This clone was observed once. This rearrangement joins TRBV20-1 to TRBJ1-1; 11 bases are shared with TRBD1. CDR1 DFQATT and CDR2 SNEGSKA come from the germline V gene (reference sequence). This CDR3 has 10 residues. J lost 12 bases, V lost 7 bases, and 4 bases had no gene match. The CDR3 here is CSGGDRGSFF. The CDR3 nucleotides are TGCAGTGGAGGGGACAGGGGGTCTTTCTTT.

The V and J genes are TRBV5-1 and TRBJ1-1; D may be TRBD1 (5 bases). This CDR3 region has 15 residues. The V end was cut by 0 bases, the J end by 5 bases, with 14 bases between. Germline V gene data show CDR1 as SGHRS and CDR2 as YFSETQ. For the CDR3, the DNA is TGCGCCAGCAGCTTGGGACCCCAGGGTGAAACTGAAGCTTTCTTT. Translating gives CASSLGPQGETEAFF.

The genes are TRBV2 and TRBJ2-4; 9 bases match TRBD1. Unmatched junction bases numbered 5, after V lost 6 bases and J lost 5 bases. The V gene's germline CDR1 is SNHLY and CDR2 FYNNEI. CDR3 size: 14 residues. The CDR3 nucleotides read TGTGCCAGCAGCTCTCGGACAGGGGAAAACATTCAGTACTTC. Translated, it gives CASSSRTGENIQYF.

CDR3 protein: CASSFHKDTQYF. CDR3 sequence (DNA): TGTGCCAGCAGTTTCCACAAAGATACGCAGTATTTT. The V call is TRBV12-3 or TRBV12-4, the J call TRBJ2-3; D gene unclear. Trimming cost V 3 bases and J 5 bases, with 6 bases left between them. There are 12 residues in the CDR3.

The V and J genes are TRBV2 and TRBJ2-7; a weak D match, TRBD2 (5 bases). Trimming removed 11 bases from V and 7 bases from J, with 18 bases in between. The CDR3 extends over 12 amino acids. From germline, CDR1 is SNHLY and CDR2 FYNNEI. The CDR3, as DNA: TGTGCCGGACGGGCTAACTCGGGAGAGCAGTACTTC. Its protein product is CAGRANSGEQYF. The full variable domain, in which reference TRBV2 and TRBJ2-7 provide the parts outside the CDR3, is EPEVTQTPSHQVTQMGQEVILRCVPISNHLYFYWYRQILGQKVEFLVSFYNNEISEKSEIFDDQFSVERPDGSNFTLKIRSTKLEDSAMYFCAGRANSGEQYFGPGTRLTVT.

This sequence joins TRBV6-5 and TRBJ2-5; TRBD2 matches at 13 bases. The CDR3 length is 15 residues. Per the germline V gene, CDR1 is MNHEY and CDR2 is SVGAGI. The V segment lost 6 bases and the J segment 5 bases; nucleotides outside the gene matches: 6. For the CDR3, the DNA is TGTGCCAGCAGCCTCGGACTAGCGGGAGTCGAGACCCAGTACTTC. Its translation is CASSLGLAGVETQYF.

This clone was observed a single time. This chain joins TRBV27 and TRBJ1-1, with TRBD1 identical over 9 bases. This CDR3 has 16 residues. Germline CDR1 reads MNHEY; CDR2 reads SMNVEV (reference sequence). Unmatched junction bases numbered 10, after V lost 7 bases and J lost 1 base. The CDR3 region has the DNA TGTGCCAGCAAAAGGGGACAGGGCGTTAGGAACACTGAAGCTTTCTTT. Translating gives CASKRGQGVRNTEAFF.

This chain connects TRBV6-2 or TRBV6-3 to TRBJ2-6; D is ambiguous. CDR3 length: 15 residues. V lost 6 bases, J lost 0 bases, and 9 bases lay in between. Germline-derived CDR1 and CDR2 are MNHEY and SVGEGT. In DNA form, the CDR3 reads TGTGCCAGCAGCCCTCCAATCTCTGGGGCCAACGTCCTGACTTTC. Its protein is CASSPPISGANVLTF.

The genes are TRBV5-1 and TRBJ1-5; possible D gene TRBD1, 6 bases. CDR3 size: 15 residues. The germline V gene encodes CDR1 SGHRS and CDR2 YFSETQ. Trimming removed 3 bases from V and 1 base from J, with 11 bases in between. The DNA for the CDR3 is TGCGCCAGCAGCTGGACGGGGGGCAGCAATCAGCCCCAGCATTTT. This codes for CASSWTGGSNQPQHF.

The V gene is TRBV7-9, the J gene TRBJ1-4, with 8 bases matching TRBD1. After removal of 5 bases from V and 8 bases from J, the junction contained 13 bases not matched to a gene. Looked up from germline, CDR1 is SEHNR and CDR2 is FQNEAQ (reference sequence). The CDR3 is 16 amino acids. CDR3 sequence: CASSNSWTGSNEKLFF. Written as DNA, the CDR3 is TGTGCCAGCAGCAACAGTTGGACAGGGTCGAACGAAAAACTGTTTTTT. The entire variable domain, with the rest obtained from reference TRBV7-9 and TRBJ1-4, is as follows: DTGVSQNPRHKITKRGQNVTFRCDPISEHNRLYWYRQTLGQGPEFLTYFQNEAQLEKSRLLSDRFSAERPKGSFSTLEIQRTEQGDSAMYLCASSNSWTGSNEKLFFGSGTQLSVL.

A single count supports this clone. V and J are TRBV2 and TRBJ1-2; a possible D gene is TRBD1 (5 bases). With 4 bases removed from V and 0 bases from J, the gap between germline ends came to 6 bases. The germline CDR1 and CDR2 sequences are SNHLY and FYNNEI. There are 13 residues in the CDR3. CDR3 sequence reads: CASSGTTNYGYTF. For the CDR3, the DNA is TGTGCCAGCAGTGGGACAACTAACTATGGCTACACCTTC. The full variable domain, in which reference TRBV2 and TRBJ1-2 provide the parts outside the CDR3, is EPEVTQTPSHQVTQMGQEVILRCVPISNHLYFYWYRQILGQKVEFLVSFYNNEISEKSEIFDDQFSVERPDGSNFTLKIRSTKLEDSAMYFCASSGTTNYGYTFGSGTRLTVV.

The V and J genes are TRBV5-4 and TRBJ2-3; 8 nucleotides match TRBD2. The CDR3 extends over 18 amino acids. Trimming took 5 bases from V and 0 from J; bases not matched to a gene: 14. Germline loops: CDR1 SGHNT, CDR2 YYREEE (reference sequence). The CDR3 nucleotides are TGTGCCAGCAGTCTAGGAGTACGGGGGGGCCATAGCACAGATACGCAGTATTTT. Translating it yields CASSLGVRGGHSTDTQYF. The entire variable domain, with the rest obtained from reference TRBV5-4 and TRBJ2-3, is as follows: ETGVTQSPTHLIKTRGQQVTLRCSSQSGHNTVSWYQQALGQGPQFIFQYYREEENGRGNFPPRFSGLQFPNYSSELNVNALELDDSALYLCASSLGVRGGHSTDTQYFGPGTRLTVL.

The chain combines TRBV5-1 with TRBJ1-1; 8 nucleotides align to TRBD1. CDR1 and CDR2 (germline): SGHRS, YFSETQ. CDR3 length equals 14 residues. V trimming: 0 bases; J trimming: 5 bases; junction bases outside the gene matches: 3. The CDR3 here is CASSLEQGETEAFF. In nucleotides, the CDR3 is TGCGCCAGCAGCTTGGAACAGGGGGAGACTGAAGCTTTCTTT.

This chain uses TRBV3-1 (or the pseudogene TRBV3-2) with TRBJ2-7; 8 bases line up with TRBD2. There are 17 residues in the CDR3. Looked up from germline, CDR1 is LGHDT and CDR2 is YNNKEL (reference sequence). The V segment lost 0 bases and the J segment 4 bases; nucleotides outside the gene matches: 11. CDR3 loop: CASSQEPVGLGLYEQYF. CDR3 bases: TGTGCCAGCAGCCAAGAGCCGGTGGGACTAGGGTTATACGAGCAGTACTTC.